Below, 28 T cell receptor beta chains from the same sample are listed, as sequenced in a study of cytomegalovirus exposure and HLA in healthy donors. PCR primers comprised 60 Vbeta and 13 Jbeta primers. Repertoires were generated with immunoSEQ multiplex PCR, while TCRdb's copy carries only in-frame clones and drops some. The table lists 85,000 to 110,000 clones, 60% to 85% of them singletons, with roughly 4% in the top ten. The specimen was PBMCs. The source of these receptors is a man in his forties or fifties in good health and CMV-seropositive.

The gene calls are TRBV28 and TRBJ1-2, with 7 positions matching TRBD1. V shed 8 bases and J 1 base; nucleotides not matched to a gene: 10. The V gene's germline CDR1 is MDHEN and CDR2 SYDVKM. The CDR3 runs to 15 residues. CDR3 sequence reads: CASESPGGLNYGYTF. The CDR3 nucleotides read TGTGCCAGCGAGTCCCCAGGGGGACTTAACTATGGCTACACCTTC.

V gene TRBV7-9 combines with J gene TRBJ2-7; D may be TRBD1 (6 bases). Between the trimmed V and J ends, which lost 1 base and 2 bases, there was a span of 12 bases. The CDR3 covers 15 residues. Germline V gene sequence: CDR1 SEHNR, CDR2 FQNEAQ (reference sequence). CDR3 sequence: CASSLGRQDPYEQYF. The CDR3, as DNA: TGTGCCAGCAGCTTAGGGAGACAGGATCCCTACGAGCAGTACTTC.

The V and J genes are TRBV2 and TRBJ2-7, with 7 bases identical to TRBD1. The CDR3 totals 15 residues. V dropped 4 bases and J dropped 4; count of bases not matched to a gene: 10. CDR1 and CDR2 (germline): SNHLY, FYNNEI. The CDR3 DNA reads TGTGCCAGCAGTGCCCGACAAGACAGGGAATACGAGCAGTACTTC. Translating gives CASSARQDREYEQYF.

J is TRBJ2-7 and V is TRBV18; D is perhaps TRBD2 (5 bases). This CDR3 comprises 14 residues. Germline CDR1 reads KGHSH; CDR2 reads LQKENI. V was cut by 3 bases and J by 5 bases, with 14 bases left in between. CDR3 in DNA: TGTGCCAGCTCACCTTCGGGGATCCTTCACGAGCAGTACTTC. It is translated as CASSPSGILHEQYF.

The chain recombines TRBV7-3 with TRBJ2-2; perhaps TRBD1 as D (6 bases). V lost 4 bases and J 5 bases, leaving 11 bases between the germline ends. Germline CDR1 SGHTA, CDR2 FQGTGA. CDR3 length equals 14 residues. Here the CDR3 reads CASSSLQGTGELFF. CDR3 coding DNA: TGTGCCAGCAGCTCACTACAGGGTACCGGGGAGCTGTTTTTT.

The gene calls are TRBV7-9 and TRBJ1-1; D unresolved. The CDR3 contains 13 residues. Germline assignment: CDR1 SEHNR and CDR2 FQNEAQ (reference sequence). V lost 5 bases to trimming and J lost 5 bases, with 12 bases between them. The CDR3 sequence: CASSQVESTEAFF. The DNA of the CDR3 is TGTGCCAGCAGCCAAGTCGAGAGTACTGAAGCTTTCTTT.

The V call is TRBV19, the J call TRBJ2-5; 10 bases are shared with TRBD2. Germline CDR1 and CDR2: LNHDA and SQIVND (reference sequence). The J segment lost 5 bases and the V segment lost 3 bases, leaving 12 bases of the junction unmatched. The CDR3 runs to 17 residues. The CDR3 protein is CASSIGLAGDSRETQYF. CDR3 sequence (DNA): TGTGCCAGTAGTATTGGCCTAGCGGGAGATTCTCGGGAGACCCAGTACTTC.

The J gene is TRBJ2-5, the V gene TRBV15; tentative D call: TRBD1 (6 bases). The end of the DNA aligns better with TRBJ2-7, so the J call may be wrong. CDR1 and CDR2 (germline): LNHNV, YYDKDF (reference sequence). The CDR3 sequence is 16 residues long. The CDR3 coding sequence is TGTGCCACCAGCAAAGCGCAGGGGTTTTCGTTCTACGAGCAGTACTTC. Protein: CATSKAQGFSFYEQYF.

The chain carries TRBV7-9 and TRBJ2-1, with D perhaps matching TRBD1 (5 bases). Trimming stripped 6 bases from V and 4 bases from J, with 19 bases between. Germline lookup yields CDR1 SEHNR and CDR2 FQNEAQ (reference sequence). The CDR3 sequence is 16 residues long. CDR3 amino acids: CASRSQGSRGYNEQFF. The DNA for the CDR3 is TGTGCCAGCAGATCCCAGGGATCTAGGGGTTACAATGAGCAGTTCTTC. Looking up the rest from reference TRBV7-9 and TRBJ2-1 gives the full variable domain: DTGVSQNPRHKITKRGQNVTFRCDPISEHNRLYWYRQTLGQGPEFLTYFQNEAQLEKSRLLSDRFSAERPKGSFSTLEIQRTEQGDSAMYLCASRSQGSRGYNEQFFGPGTRLTVL.

The gene calls are TRBV5-6 and TRBJ2-5; the match to TRBD2 covers 9 bases. Unmatched junction bases numbered 5, after V lost 4 bases and J lost 4 bases. The CDR3 consists of 14 residues. Germline CDR1 and CDR2: SGHDT and YYEEEE. The CDR3 nucleotides are TGTGCCAGCAGCGTAGCGGGAGTTGTAGAGACCCAGTACTTC. Protein: CASSVAGVVETQYF.

V and J are TRBV19 and TRBJ1-5, with 10 bases fitting TRBD1. Germline assignment: CDR1 LNHDA and CDR2 SQIVND (reference sequence). This CDR3 contains 16 residues. Trimming cost V 3 bases and J 5 bases; bases outside gene matches: 7. The CDR3 DNA follows: TGTGCCAGTAGTATGAGGACAGGGGGTGATTATCAGCCCCAGCATTTT. Encoded protein: CASSMRTGGDYQPQHF.

The chain has TRBV7-9 and TRBJ2-1; 11 bases fit TRBD2. V lost 1 base, J lost 5 bases, and 1 base stayed unmatched. This CDR3 region has 15 residues. Germline V CDR1 and CDR2: SEHNR, FQNEAQ (reference sequence). For the CDR3, the DNA is TGTGCCAGCAGCTTAGTAGCGGGAGGGAACAATGAGCAGTTCTTC. This encodes CASSLVAGGNNEQFF.

The chain couples TRBV9 to TRBJ1-3; D uncertain. The CDR3 is 15 residues long. Between the trimmed V and J ends, which lost 2 bases and 0 bases, there was a span of 9 bases. Looked up from germline, CDR1 is SGDLS and CDR2 is YYNGEE. The CDR3, as DNA: TGTGCCAGCAGCGTTAACGACTACTCTGGAAACACCATATATTTT. Amino acid sequence: CASSVNDYSGNTIYF. The variable domain in full, completed from reference TRBV9 and TRBJ1-3, reads DSGVTQTPKHLITATGQRVTLRCSPRSGDLSVYWYQQSLDQGLQFLIQYYNGEERAKGNILERFSAQQFPDLHSELNLSSLELGDSALYFCASSVNDYSGNTIYFGEGSWLTVV.

The V gene is TRBV29-1, the J gene TRBJ2-5; D could derive from TRBD1 or TRBD2 (5 bases each). The end of the DNA fits TRBJ2-7 better, so the J call may be wrong. Germline V gene lookup returns CDR1 SQVTM and CDR2 ANQGSEA. This CDR3 contains 11 residues. The CDR3 reads CSVDGGYEQYF. CDR3 coding DNA: TGCAGCGTTGATGGGGGCTACGAGCAGTACTTC.

The rearrangement links TRBV15 to TRBJ1-4; no clear D gene. This CDR3 comprises 18 residues. V lost 1 base to trimming and J lost 4 bases, with 19 bases between them. Looked up from germline, CDR1 is LNHNV and CDR2 is YYDKDF (reference sequence). The CDR3 DNA sequence: TGTGCCACCAGCAGAGGTCTAGGTCTCGTGGAATTTAATGAAAAACTGTTTTTT. Translated: CATSRGLGLVEFNEKLFF.

The V call is TRBV10-2, the J call TRBJ2-7; 8 bases line up with TRBD1. V was clipped by 2 bases and J by 5 bases; unmatched bases: 2. Germline CDR1 reads WSHSY; CDR2 reads SAAADI. The CDR3 sequence is 13 residues long. The CDR3 DNA sequence: TGCGCCAGCAGTGAGCAGGGGGCGAACGAGCAGTACTTC. Its protein product is CASSEQGANEQYF.

This clone was seen only once. The V and J genes are TRBV28 and TRBJ2-3, with D hard to call. The germline CDR1 and CDR2 sequences are MDHEN and SYDVKM. V was trimmed by 3 bases and J by 2 bases, leaving 9 bases between them. This CDR3 has 14 amino acids. The CDR3 is CASSFGQVTDTQYF. DNA for the CDR3: TGTGCCAGCAGTTTCGGCCAGGTCACAGATACGCAGTATTTT.

The chain links TRBV7-2 to TRBJ2-7, with D perhaps TRBD1 (6 bases). This CDR3 has 14 residues. The germline V gene encodes CDR1 SGHTA and CDR2 FQGNSA. Trimming took 4 bases from V and 7 from J, leaving 17 bases between them. CDR3 in DNA: TGTGCCAGCAGCTCAGGGGCAGGGCCCGGGGAGCAGTACTTC. This encodes CASSSGAGPGEQYF.

This rearrangement joins TRBV10-3 to TRBJ1-4, with D possibly matching TRBD1 (6 bases). Germline CDR1 reads ENHRY; CDR2 reads SYGVKD. V was clipped by 11 bases and J by 7 bases, with 17 bases between them. The CDR3 sequence is 13 residues long. DNA for the CDR3: TGTGCCGCGCAGGGGTCGTCGGGTGAAAAACTGTTTTTT. It translates to CAAQGSSGEKLFF.

J is TRBJ1-2 and V is TRBV28; D is uncertain. This CDR3 is built from 14 residues. V was shortened by 8 bases and J by 0 bases, with 13 bases between the two germline ends. The germline gives CDR1 MDHEN, CDR2 SYDVKM. The CDR3 here is CASVSAGTNYGYTF. The DNA for the CDR3 is TGTGCCAGCGTCTCCGCGGGAACTAACTATGGCTACACCTTC.

Comments on this clone: Other DNA sequences in this specimen translate into the identical CDR3. The rearrangement joins TRBV6-1 to TRBJ2-1, with TRBD2 matching 8 bases. V gave up 4 bases and J gave up 2 bases; unmatched junction bases: 16. The CDR3 covers 19 residues. Germline CDR1 and CDR2: MNHNS and SASEGT. The CDR3, as DNA: TGTGCCAGCAGTGCGGGGCAGGGTTGGTTTAGCGGGACCTACAATGAGCAGTTCTTC. Translating it yields CASSAGQGWFSGTYNEQFF.

This rearrangement joins TRBV7-8 to TRBJ2-1; 9 positions match TRBD2. The CDR3 sequence is 20 residues long. V dropped 0 bases and J dropped 5; count of bases not matched to a gene: 17. CDR1 is SGHVS, CDR2 FQNEAQ, per germline. The CDR3 sequence is CASSLAWGAAGTSRNNEQFF. CDR3 DNA: TGTGCCAGCAGCTTAGCGTGGGGGGCAGCCGGGACTAGCAGAAACAATGAGCAGTTCTTC.

This clone has a handful of counts. This chain connects TRBV10-3 to TRBJ2-7, with D possibly matching TRBD1 (5 bases). This CDR3 spans 14 amino acids. Trimming pared 2 bases from V and 0 bases from J, leaving 8 bases between. Germline CDR1 ENHRY, CDR2 SYGVKD. In DNA, the CDR3 is TGTGCCATCAGTGAGGACAGATACTCCTACGAGCAGTACTTC. It encodes CAISEDRYSYEQYF.

The CDR3 loop reads CASSEWSDNSPLHF. In DNA, the CDR3 is TGTGCCAGCAGTGAATGGTCAGATAATTCACCCCTCCACTTT. The V and J genes are TRBV6-1 and TRBJ1-6, with D uncertain. CDR3 size: 14 residues. V shed 2 bases and J shed 5 bases, with 7 bases lying between them. Germline V gives CDR1 MNHNS, CDR2 SASEGT.

This clone was picked up a small number of times. In this CDR3 the conserved last residue, phenylalanine or tryptophan, is missing, so a read error is likely. No DNA is shown, since the ends of the CDR3 on it are uncertain; the CDR3 is the one TCRdb lists. This chain links TRBV6-6 with TRBJ2-7; TRBD1 reflects the table's D call only, with no check against the DNA. Per the germline V gene, CDR1 is MNHNY and CDR2 is SVGAGI (reference sequence). The CDR3 has 16 residues if both end residues are counted. The CDR3 reads CASSSHFVTQGAPPFI.

J is TRBJ1-1 and V is TRBV7-3; no reliable D call. The V and J ends lost 5 bases and 1 base respectively, with 17 bases between them. The germline CDR1 and CDR2 sequences are SGHTA and FQGTGA. This CDR3 has 16 residues. The CDR3, as DNA: TGTGCCAGCAGCCCATATTTAAGATCAGAGAACACTGAAGCTTTCTTT. Its translation: CASSPYLRSENTEAFF.

The gene calls are TRBV5-6 and TRBJ2-3; D is uncertain. V was clipped by 4 bases and J by 1 base, with 16 bases between them. Germline CDR1 and CDR2: SGHDT and YYEEEE. This CDR3 spans 16 amino acids. The CDR3: CASSLQDIWGTDTQYF. The CDR3 coding sequence is TGTGCCAGCAGCCTACAAGACATATGGGGCACAGATACGCAGTATTTT. Filled out from reference TRBV5-6 and TRBJ2-3, the complete variable domain reads DAGVTQSPTHLIKTRGQQVTLRCSPKSGHDTVSWYQQALGQGPQFIFQYYEEEERQRGNFPDRFSGHQFPNYSSELNVNALLLGDSALYLCASSLQDIWGTDTQYFGPGTRLTVL.

The chain employs TRBV11-3 and TRBJ2-1, with 9 nucleotides matching TRBD2. Germline lookup yields CDR1 SGHNT and CDR2 YENEEA. There are 15 residues in the CDR3. V trimming: 1 base; J trimming: 3 bases; junction bases outside the gene matches: 1. The CDR3 DNA reads as TGTGCCAGCAGCTTAGCTAGCGGGGTCTACAATGAGCAGTTCTTC. The encoded protein is CASSLASGVYNEQFF.